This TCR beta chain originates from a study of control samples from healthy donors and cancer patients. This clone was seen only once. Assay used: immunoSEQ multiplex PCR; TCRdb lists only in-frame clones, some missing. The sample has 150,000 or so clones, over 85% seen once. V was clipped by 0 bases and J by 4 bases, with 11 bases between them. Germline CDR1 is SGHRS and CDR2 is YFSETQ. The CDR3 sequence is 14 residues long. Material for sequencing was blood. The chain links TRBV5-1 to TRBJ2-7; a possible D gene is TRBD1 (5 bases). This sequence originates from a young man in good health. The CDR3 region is CASSLVGEGYEQYF. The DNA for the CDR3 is TGCGCCAGCAGCTTGGTAGGGGAAGGGTACGAGCAGTACTTC.